This TCR beta chain originates from a study of cytomegalovirus exposure and HLA in healthy donors. Study background: Early on, a data release was issued that held roughly 80 million unique TCRs from HLA-typed donors. Genotyping showed around 80% of a few hundred donors falling in the Caucasian-associated ancestry cluster.

Concerning this clone: Its specificity is not known.

PCR involved 60 Vbeta and 13 Jbeta primers. Method: immunoSEQ multiplex PCR; TCRdb's copy keeps in-frame clones and lacks some. This sample has approximately 190,000 clones; 70% to 85% occur once, and the top ten carry around 3.5%. Findings and caveats of the study: Evidence from a later analysis indicated that most CMV-associated TCR beta chains looked HLA-restricted.

Sequencing was performed on PBMCs. The TCR was taken from a man aged 35 to 55 in good health and CMV-seropositive.

In DNA form, the CDR3 reads TGTGCCAGCAGAGGAGGAGGGGGCCGGTACGAGCAGTACTTC. Translation gives CASRGGGGRYEQYF. The chain couples TRBV2 to TRBJ2-7, with D maybe TRBD1 (7 bases). Germline CDR1 is SNHLY and CDR2 is FYNNEI. CDR3 length: 14 amino acids. V lost 6 bases, J lost 4 bases, and 16 bases lay in between. The full variable domain, in which reference TRBV2 and TRBJ2-7 provide the parts outside the CDR3, is EPEVTQTPSHQVTQMGQEVILRCVPISNHLYFYWYRQILGQKVEFLVSFYNNEISEKSEIFDDQFSVERPDGSNFTLKIRSTKLEDSAMYFCASRGGGGRYEQYFGPGTRLTVT.